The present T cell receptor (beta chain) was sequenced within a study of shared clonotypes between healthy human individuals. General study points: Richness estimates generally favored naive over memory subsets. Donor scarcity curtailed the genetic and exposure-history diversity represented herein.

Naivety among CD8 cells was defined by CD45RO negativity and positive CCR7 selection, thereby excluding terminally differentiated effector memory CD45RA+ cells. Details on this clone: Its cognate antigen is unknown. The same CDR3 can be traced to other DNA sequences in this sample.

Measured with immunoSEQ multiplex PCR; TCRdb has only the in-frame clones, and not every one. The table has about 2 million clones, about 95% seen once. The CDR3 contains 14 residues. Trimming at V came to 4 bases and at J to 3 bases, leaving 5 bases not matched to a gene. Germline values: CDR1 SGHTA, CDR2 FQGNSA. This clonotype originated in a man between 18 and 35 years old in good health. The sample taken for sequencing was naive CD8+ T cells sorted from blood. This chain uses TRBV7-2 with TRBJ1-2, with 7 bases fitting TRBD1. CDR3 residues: CASSSGQDYYGYTF. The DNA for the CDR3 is TGTGCCAGCAGCTCCGGACAGGACTACTATGGCTACACCTTC. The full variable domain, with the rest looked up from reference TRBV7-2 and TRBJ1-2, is GAGVSQSPSNKVTEKGKDVELRCDPISGHTALYWYRQSLGQGLEFLIYFQGNSAPDKSGLPSDRFSAERTGGSVSTLTIQRTQQEDSAVYLCASSSGQDYYGYTFGSGTRLTVV.